The T cell receptor beta chain under discussion was sequenced for a study of cytomegalovirus exposure and HLA in healthy donors. For the study at large: The early release's HLA-typed donors yielded roughly 85 million unique TCRs. Study-level results: Donors belonging to an Asian-associated ancestry cluster reportedly showed fewer N-insertions in productive TCRs than the approximately 680-donor mean, according to what a later analysis found. Several of the most significant clusters were apparently associated with common viral pathogens in a later analysis.

From germline, CDR1 is SGDLS and CDR2 YYNGEE. V was shortened by 0 bases and J by 6 bases, with 11 bases between the two germline ends. CDR3 length: 14 residues. The primer mix had 60 Vbeta and 13 Jbeta primers. The assay was immunoSEQ multiplex PCR, and TCRdb's table has in-frame clones only and misses some. Of fewer than 80,000 clones in the sample, 65% to 75% were seen once. The table lists this clone with a count of one. The antigen remains undetermined. This receptor was identified in a woman younger than 45 in good health and CMV-seronegative. V gene TRBV9 combines with J gene TRBJ2-3, with TRBD2 as a possible D gene (6 bases). The source material was PBMCs. CDR3 residues: CASSVEGLLDTQYF. As DNA, the CDR3 is TGTGCCAGCAGCGTAGAGGGACTCTTGGATACGCAGTATTTT.